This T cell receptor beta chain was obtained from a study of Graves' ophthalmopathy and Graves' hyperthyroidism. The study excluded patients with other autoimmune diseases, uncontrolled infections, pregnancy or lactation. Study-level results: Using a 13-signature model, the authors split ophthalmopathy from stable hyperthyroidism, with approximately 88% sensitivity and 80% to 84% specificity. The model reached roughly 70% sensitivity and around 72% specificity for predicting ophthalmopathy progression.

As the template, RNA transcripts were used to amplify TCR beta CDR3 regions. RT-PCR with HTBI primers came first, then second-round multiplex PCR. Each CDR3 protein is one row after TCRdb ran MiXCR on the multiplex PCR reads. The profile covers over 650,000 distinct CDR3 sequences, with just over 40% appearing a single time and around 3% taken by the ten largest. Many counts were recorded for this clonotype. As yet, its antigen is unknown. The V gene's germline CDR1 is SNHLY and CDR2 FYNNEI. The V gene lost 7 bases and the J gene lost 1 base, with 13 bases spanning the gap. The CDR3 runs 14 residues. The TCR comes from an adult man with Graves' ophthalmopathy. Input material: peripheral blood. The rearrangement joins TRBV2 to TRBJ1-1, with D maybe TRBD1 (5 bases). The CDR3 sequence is CASIRDGKNTEAFF. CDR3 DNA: TGTGCCAGCATACGGGACGGGAAGAACACTGAAGCTTTCTTT.